These 11 T cell receptor beta chains came from one sample sequenced in a study of T cells in Graves' hyperthyroidism and ophthalmopathy. RNA transcripts yielded amplified TCR beta CDR3 regions. The HTBI primer set served for first-round RT-PCR of the TCR CDR3. TCRdb passed the multiplex PCR reads through MiXCR, listing each CDR3 protein once. The table lists 500,000 to 600,000 distinct CDR3 sequences, 20% of them singletons, with 47% in the top ten. The sequencing input was blood. The receptors stem from a man aged 40-49 years with Graves' ophthalmopathy.

The V and J genes are TRBV6-1 and TRBJ2-3; possibly TRBD1 for D (7 bases). The CDR3 runs to 15 residues. In germline, CDR1 is MNHNS, CDR2 SASEGT. The V end lost 6 bases, the J end lost 4 bases, and 17 bases lay between the germline ends. As DNA, the CDR3 is TGTGCCAGCAGCAAGAGGGACAGACTAGCAGATACGCAGTATTTT. Translated, it gives CASSKRDRLADTQYF.

The chain couples TRBV15 to TRBJ2-2; D is possibly TRBD2 (5 bases). Germline values: CDR1 LNHNV, CDR2 YYDKDF (reference sequence). The CDR3 has 14 residues. V was clipped by 4 bases and J by 4 bases, with 10 bases between them. The chain's CDR3 is CATSTHEGTGELFF. CDR3 sequence (DNA): TGTGCCACCAGCACCCACGAGGGCACCGGGGAGCTGTTTTTT.

Only a few counts were recorded for this clonotype. The V call is TRBV10-3, the J call TRBJ2-1; possibly TRBD2 for D (7 bases). This CDR3 is 14 amino acids long. The V gene lost 7 bases and the J gene lost 4 bases, with 14 bases spanning the gap. Germline lookup yields CDR1 ENHRY and CDR2 SYGVKD. CDR3 region: CAIKGGGQYNEQFF. In nucleotides, the CDR3 is TGTGCCATCAAAGGCGGGGGCCAATACAATGAGCAGTTCTTC.

This clonotype was counted many times. The rearrangement uses TRBV6-5 and TRBJ1-2; no clear D. CDR3 length: 17 residues. The V gene's germline CDR1 is MNHEY and CDR2 SVGAGI. The V end was cut by 0 bases, the J end by 4 bases, with 18 bases between. The CDR3 DNA reads TGTGCCAGCAGTTACTCTTTCGGGCTTAGAGGTGGCTATGGCTACACCTTC. This codes for CASSYSFGLRGGYGYTF.

The table lists this clonotype with a few counts. The V gene is TRBV10-3, the J gene TRBJ2-5; TRBD1 matches at 9 bases. With 6 bases clipped from V and 5 bases from J, the junction kept 7 bases outside the gene matches. The CDR3 totals 14 residues. CDR1 and CDR2 (germline): ENHRY, SYGVKD. The CDR3 sequence is CAIRTTGGRETQYF. CDR3 DNA sequence: TGTGCCATCAGGACGACAGGGGGTAGGGAGACCCAGTACTTC.

The rearrangement links TRBV5-1 to TRBJ2-1; D might be TRBD2 (6 bases). Germline V gives CDR1 SGHRS, CDR2 YFSETQ. The CDR3 totals 14 residues. The germline V and J ends were trimmed by 3 bases and 7 bases, with 14 bases remaining between them. This CDR3 is CASSSRLVPNEQFF. The DNA for the CDR3 is TGCGCCAGCAGCTCCCGACTAGTCCCTAATGAGCAGTTCTTC.

V is TRBV6-1 and J is TRBJ1-2; 11 bases align to TRBD1. The trim removed 5 bases at V and 4 bases at J, leaving 6 bases unmatched. Germline CDR1 is MNHNS and CDR2 is SASEGT. This CDR3 is 15 amino acids long. The CDR3 here is CASSHRTGGGYGYTF. The CDR3 nucleotides are TGTGCCAGCAGTCATCGGACAGGGGGCGGCTATGGCTACACCTTC.

This clonotype was found a few times. V is TRBV28 and J is TRBJ1-5; D may be TRBD1 (6 bases). V dropped 3 bases and J dropped 2 bases, with 11 bases sitting between them. The CDR3 contains 15 residues. Per germline, CDR1 MDHEN and CDR2 SYDVKM. The CDR3 DNA reads TGTGCCAGCAGTTTTTCGGGGGCTGGCAATCAGCCCCAGCATTTT. This gives the protein CASSFSGAGNQPQHF.

This clonotype was counted a few times. The V call is TRBV19, the J call TRBJ1-1, with a possible D match to TRBD1 (5 bases). V dropped 9 bases and J dropped 1 base, with 18 bases sitting between them. The CDR3 contains 15 residues. Per the germline V gene, CDR1 is LNHDA and CDR2 is SQIVND (reference sequence). CDR3 DNA: TGTGCCAGCCTGGGACGGAACCCCTGGAACACTGAAGCTTTCTTT. Translated, it gives CASLGRNPWNTEAFF.

The genes are TRBV19 and TRBJ2-7, with unresolved D. CDR1 LNHDA and CDR2 SQIVND come from the germline V gene (reference sequence). Trimming left V 3 bases short and J 2 bases short, with 11 bases between. The CDR3 spans 14 residues. The CDR3 DNA is TGTGCCAGTAGTATCTCCTGGGCCGCCTACGAGCAGTACTTC. This encodes CASSISWAAYEQYF. The variable domain in full, completed from reference TRBV19 and TRBJ2-7, reads DGGITQSPKYLFRKEGQNVTLSCEQNLNHDAMYWYRQDPGQGLRLIYYSQIVNDFQKGDIAEGYSVSREKKESFPLTVTSAQKNPTAFYLCASSISWAAYEQYFGPGTRLTVT.

The chain carries TRBV20-1 and TRBJ2-1; 14 nucleotides line up with TRBD2. Germline values: CDR1 DFQATT, CDR2 SNEGSKA (reference sequence). The CDR3 is made up of 14 amino acids. J lost 7 bases, V lost 5 bases, and 4 bases had no gene match. The CDR3 region is CSASRLAGGNEQFF. The CDR3 coding sequence is TGCAGTGCTTCCCGACTAGCGGGAGGGAATGAGCAGTTCTTC.